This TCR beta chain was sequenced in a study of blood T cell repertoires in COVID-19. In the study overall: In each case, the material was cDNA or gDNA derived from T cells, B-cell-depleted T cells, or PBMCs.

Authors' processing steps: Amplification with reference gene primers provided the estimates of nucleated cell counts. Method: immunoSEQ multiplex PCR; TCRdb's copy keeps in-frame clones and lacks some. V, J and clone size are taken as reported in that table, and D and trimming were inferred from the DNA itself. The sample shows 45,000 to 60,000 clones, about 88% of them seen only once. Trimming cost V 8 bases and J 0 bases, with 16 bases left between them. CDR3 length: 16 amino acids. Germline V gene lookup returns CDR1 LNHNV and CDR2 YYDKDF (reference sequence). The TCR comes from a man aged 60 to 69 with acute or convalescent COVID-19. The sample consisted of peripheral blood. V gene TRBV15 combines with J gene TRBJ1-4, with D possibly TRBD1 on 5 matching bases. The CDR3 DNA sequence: TGTGCCACCCAACCTCAGGGATCTGCAACTAATGAAAAACTGTTTTTT. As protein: CATQPQGSATNEKLFF. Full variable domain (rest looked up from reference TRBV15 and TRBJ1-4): DAMVIQNPRYQVTQFGKPVTLSCSQTLNHNVMYWYQQKSSQAPKLLFHYYDKDFNNEADTPDNFQSRRPNTSFCFLDIRSPGLGDTAMYLCATQPQGSATNEKLFFGSGTQLSVL.